The 14 T cell receptor beta chains reported below all come from one sample, sequenced in a study of blood T cell repertoires in COVID-19. Clones were read by immunoSEQ multiplex PCR, and TCRdb kept only the in-frame ones, dropping some. Here the sample spans 70,000 or so clones, approximately 83% being singletons. Sequenced material: peripheral blood. These TCRs come from a man aged 35-49 years with COVID-19, enrolled during active disease.

The rearrangement joins TRBV6-5 to TRBJ2-2, with 7 positions matching TRBD1. CDR1 MNHEY and CDR2 SVGAGI come from the germline V gene. The CDR3 spans 12 residues. Trimming at V came to 9 bases and at J to 4 bases, leaving 2 bases not matched to a gene. The CDR3 loop is CASDRVTGELFF. CDR3 nucleotides: TGTGCCAGTGACAGGGTCACCGGGGAGCTGTTTTTT.

This clone has a handful of counts. The genes are TRBV2 and TRBJ1-6; D may be TRBD1 (5 bases). The CDR3 consists of 15 residues. Looked up from germline, CDR1 is SNHLY and CDR2 is FYNNEI. V lost 4 bases to trimming and J lost 8 bases, with 15 bases between them. The CDR3 coding sequence is TGTGCCAGCAGTGTTCGTGGGGCAGAAGATTCACCCCTCCACTTT. Protein sequence: CASSVRGAEDSPLHF.

This chain links TRBV3-1 (or the pseudogene TRBV3-2) with TRBJ1-4, with 8 bases fitting TRBD1. The ends lost 1 base at V and 7 bases at J; junction bases unmatched: 8. Germline CDR1 reads LGHDT; CDR2 reads YNNKEL (reference sequence). The length of the CDR3 is 16 residues. Here the CDR3 reads CASSQGAAGGFEKLFF. The CDR3 DNA follows: TGTGCCAGCAGCCAAGGGGCGGCAGGGGGCTTTGAAAAACTGTTTTTT.

The chain employs TRBV5-6 and TRBJ2-4; the match to TRBD1 covers 8 bases. Per germline, CDR1 SGHDT and CDR2 YYEEEE. Trimming cost V 3 bases and J 5 bases; bases outside gene matches: 7. The CDR3 consists of 15 residues. The CDR3 DNA is TGTGCCAGCAGCTCTCTGGACAGGGACGAAAACATTCAGTACTTC. Protein: CASSSLDRDENIQYF.

This clone is a singleton in its sample. This rearrangement joins TRBV2 to TRBJ1-1; 10 bases map to TRBD1. In germline, CDR1 is SNHLY, CDR2 FYNNEI. The CDR3 runs 14 residues. With V trimmed by 8 bases and J by 5 bases, 8 bases remained unmatched. The DNA of the CDR3 is TGTGCCAGCGCCCCCCGGGACAGGGGTACTGAAGCTTTCTTT. Its translation is CASAPRDRGTEAFF.

V gene TRBV7-2 combines with J gene TRBJ2-7; weak D call: TRBD1 (6 bases). Deletions cut 5 bases from V and 3 bases from J, with 17 bases between. The CDR3 covers 15 residues. Germline CDR1 and CDR2: SGHTA and FQGNSA. Here the CDR3 DNA reads TGTGCCAGCAGCACTACGACCGGACAGCTCTACGAGCAGTACTTC. Protein sequence: CASSTTTGQLYEQYF.

This sequence joins TRBV6-2 or TRBV6-3 and TRBJ1-1; D unresolved. V lost 6 bases and J lost 0, with 8 bases in between. The germline V gene encodes CDR1 MNHEY and CDR2 SVGEGT. The CDR3 runs to 13 residues. The CDR3 spells CASSLPVNTEAFF. CDR3 in DNA: TGTGCCAGCAGCCTTCCTGTGAACACTGAAGCTTTCTTT.

The V gene is TRBV5-6, the J gene TRBJ1-4; TRBD1 matches 7 bases. V lost 0 bases and J lost 7; bases outside the gene matches: 6. The CDR3 length is 15 residues. CDR1 SGHDT and CDR2 YYEEEE come from the germline V gene. The CDR3 here is CASSLEGGISEKLFF. In nucleotides, the CDR3 is TGTGCCAGCAGCTTGGAAGGGGGCATAAGTGAAAAACTGTTTTTT. Variable domain in full (rest from reference TRBV5-6 and TRBJ1-4): DAGVTQSPTHLIKTRGQQVTLRCSPKSGHDTVSWYQQALGQGPQFIFQYYEEEERQRGNFPDRFSGHQFPNYSSELNVNALLLGDSALYLCASSLEGGISEKLFFGSGTQLSVL.

The V call is TRBV5-4, the J call TRBJ2-7, with D perhaps matching TRBD2 (6 bases). CDR1 and CDR2 from the germline V gene are SGHNT and YYREEE (reference sequence). This CDR3 spans 17 amino acids. V was trimmed by 5 bases and J by 3 bases, leaving 24 bases between them. CDR3 DNA: TGTGCCAGCAGTCCCGGGACTGGAGGTTGGGGTTTCTACGAGCAGTACTTC. It yields the protein CASSPGTGGWGFYEQYF.

This chain links TRBV7-2 with TRBJ2-1, with D possibly being TRBD2 (6 bases). With 4 bases removed from V and 4 bases from J, the gap between germline ends came to 11 bases. This CDR3 has 14 amino acids. Germline CDR1 SGHTA, CDR2 FQGNSA. CDR3: CASSYRGKYNEQFF. In nucleotides, the CDR3 is TGTGCCAGCAGCTACCGGGGGAAATACAATGAGCAGTTCTTC.

The chain couples TRBV25-1 to TRBJ2-1; D not resolved. The V gene lost 3 bases and the J gene lost 0 bases, with 9 bases spanning the gap. Germline V gene sequence: CDR1 MGHDK, CDR2 SYGVNS. This CDR3 spans 15 amino acids. CDR3 nucleotide sequence: TGTGCCAGCAGTGAGACACCGAGCTCCTACAATGAGCAGTTCTTC. Protein: CASSETPSSYNEQFF.

This clone was seen a single time. The J gene is TRBJ2-1, the V gene TRBV4-2; TRBD2 aligns across 10 bases. Germline V CDR1 and CDR2: LGHNA, YNFKEQ. V lost 5 bases and J lost 4; bases outside the gene matches: 8. The CDR3 is made up of 16 amino acids. CDR3 sequence reads: CASSYPAGGQYNEQFF. CDR3 nucleotide sequence: TGTGCCAGCAGCTACCCAGCGGGGGGGCAGTACAATGAGCAGTTCTTC.

CDR3 region: CASSQDRQYYYEQYF. CDR3 DNA sequence: TGTGCCAGCAGCCAAGATCGACAGTACTACTACGAGCAGTACTTC. The V gene is TRBV3-1 (or the pseudogene TRBV3-2), the J gene TRBJ2-7; possibly TRBD1 for D (5 bases). Trimming shortened V by 0 bases and J by 3 bases, and 12 bases separated the two germline ends. Germline values: CDR1 LGHDT, CDR2 YNNKEL (reference sequence). This CDR3 region has 15 residues.

The genes are TRBV4-2 and TRBJ1-6, with D tentatively TRBD1 (5 bases). V was trimmed by 0 bases and J by 13 bases, leaving 16 bases between them. The CDR3 extends over 15 amino acids. Germline CDR1 reads LGHNA; CDR2 reads YNFKEQ. CDR3 protein: CASSQDSGGGRPLHF. The CDR3 bases are TGTGCCAGCAGCCAAGATTCTGGGGGAGGCAGGCCCCTCCACTTT.